This T cell receptor (beta chain) was observed in a study of blood T cell repertoires in COVID-19. Study-level information: Whether acute or convalescent, the COVID-19 samples came from the United States, Italy and Spain. PBMCs, B-cell-depleted T cells, or T cells were the source of the cDNA or gDNA that made up the material.

Authors' processing steps: Reference gene primer amplification gave estimated nucleated cell counts. The data were produced by immunoSEQ multiplex PCR, yet TCRdb's version contains in-frame clones alone and is incomplete. The V and J calls and clone size are taken from that table; D and trimming were inferred from the DNA. Of 250,000 to 300,000 clones in the sample, around 90% were seen once. The sample consisted of peripheral blood. This TCR derives from a woman aged 40 to 50 with acute or convalescent COVID-19.

The CDR3: CASSQTVNTEAFF. The CDR3 DNA reads as TGCGCCAGCAGCCAGACAGTGAACACTGAAGCTTTCTTT. The chain joins TRBV4-1 to TRBJ1-1, with D possibly TRBD1 on 5 matching bases. V was shortened by 3 bases and J by 0 bases, with 5 bases between the two germline ends. In germline, CDR1 is MGHRA, CDR2 YSYEKL. CDR3 length equals 13 residues.